This T cell receptor beta chain derives from a study of blood T cell repertoires in COVID-19. Overall study: Sample material is recorded as cDNA or gDNA derived from T cells, B-cell-depleted T cells, or PBMCs.

Libraries were prepared by immunoSEQ multiplex PCR; TCRdb keeps only in-frame clonotypes and omits some of them. The table records roughly 97,000 clones, roughly 82% of them present only once. This CDR3 is built from 14 residues. Losses at the gene ends were 6 bases for V and 7 bases for J; bases not matched to a gene: 7. The germline V gene encodes CDR1 WNHNN and CDR2 SYGVQD (reference sequence). This clone is medium-sized (0.01 to 0.1%) by share. The specimen sequenced was peripheral blood. The clonotype comes from a man in his sixties with acute or convalescent COVID-19. The V call is TRBV10-1, the J call TRBJ2-2, with 8 bases that match TRBD1. CDR3 in amino acids: CASSRTGFSGELFF. DNA for the CDR3: TGCGCCAGCAGCCGGACAGGGTTCAGCGGGGAGCTGTTTTTT.